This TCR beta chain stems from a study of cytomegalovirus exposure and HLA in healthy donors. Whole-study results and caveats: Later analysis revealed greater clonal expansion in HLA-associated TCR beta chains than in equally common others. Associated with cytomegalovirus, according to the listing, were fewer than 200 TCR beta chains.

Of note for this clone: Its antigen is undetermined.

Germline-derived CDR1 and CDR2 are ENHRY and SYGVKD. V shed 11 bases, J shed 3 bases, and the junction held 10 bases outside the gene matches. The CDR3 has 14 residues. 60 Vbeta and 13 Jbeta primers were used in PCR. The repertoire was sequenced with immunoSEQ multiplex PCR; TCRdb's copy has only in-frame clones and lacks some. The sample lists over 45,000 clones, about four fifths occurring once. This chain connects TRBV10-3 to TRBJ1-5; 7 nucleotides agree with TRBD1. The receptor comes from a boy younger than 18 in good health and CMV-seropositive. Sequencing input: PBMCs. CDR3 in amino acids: CAVWTGSNNQPQHF. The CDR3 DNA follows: TGTGCCGTTTGGACAGGTAGCAACAATCAGCCCCAGCATTTT.